Following are 24 T cell receptor beta chains from one sample sequenced in a study of shared T cell receptors in the human thymus. Method: immunoSEQ multiplex PCR; TCRdb's copy keeps in-frame clones and lacks some. Here the sample spans 630,000 or so clones, around 87% being singletons. The same sample was also used in a study of human thymus T cells.

The specimen was thymocytes. All receptors derive from a boy in the first two years of life with a congenital heart defect.

The rearrangement links TRBV6-1 to TRBJ2-7, with unresolved D. Germline lookup yields CDR1 MNHNS and CDR2 SASEGT. This CDR3 is 12 amino acids long. V was shortened by 0 bases and J by 3 bases, with 3 bases between the two germline ends. The CDR3 sequence: CASSEARYEQYF. The CDR3, as DNA: TGTGCCAGCAGTGAAGCGCGCTACGAGCAGTACTTC.

The V call is TRBV7-2, the J call TRBJ2-5, with 8 positions matching TRBD1. The CDR3 covers 18 residues. With V trimmed by 4 bases and J by 4 bases, 17 bases remained unmatched. The germline CDR1 and CDR2 sequences are SGHTA and FQGNSA. CDR3 protein: CASSSPETRGRCVETQYF. The CDR3 region has the DNA TGTGCCAGCAGCTCCCCAGAAACCAGGGGGCGTTGTGTAGAGACCCAGTACTTC.

In the case of this clone: Other DNA variants within this sample encode the same CDR3. V usage is TRBV25-1 and J usage is TRBJ1-6; no clear D gene. The CDR3 consists of 15 residues. CDR1 MGHDK and CDR2 SYGVNS come from the germline V gene. V was clipped by 2 bases and J by 5 bases, with 10 bases between them. Here the CDR3 DNA reads TGTGCCAGCAGTGAACCGGGAAATAATAATTCACCCCTCCACTTT. It codes for CASSEPGNNNSPLHF.

The CDR3 sequence: CASSLPSSGNTIYF. Written as DNA, the CDR3 is TGCGCCAGCAGCTTGCCGTCCTCTGGAAACACCATATATTTT. The rearrangement joins TRBV5-1 to TRBJ1-3, with D uncertain. Germline values: CDR1 SGHRS, CDR2 YFSETQ. The CDR3 totals 14 residues. The V gene lost 1 base and the J gene lost 0 bases, with 5 bases spanning the gap.

Regarding this clone: This sample includes further DNA sequences coding for the same CDR3. The chain couples TRBV4-3 to TRBJ1-1; D is perhaps TRBD1 (5 bases). The CDR3 has 16 residues. With 0 bases removed from V and 1 base from J, the gap between germline ends came to 12 bases. Per the germline V gene, CDR1 is LGHNA and CDR2 is YSLEER. The CDR3 loop reads CASSQDLGGENTEAFF. CDR3 sequence (DNA): TGCGCCAGCAGCCAAGATTTGGGGGGGGAGAACACTGAAGCTTTCTTT.

The rearrangement uses TRBV28 and TRBJ2-7; D possibly corresponds to TRBD2 (5 bases). The CDR3 length is 16 residues. The germline gives CDR1 MDHEN, CDR2 SYDVKM. V shed 3 bases and J shed 4 bases, with 19 bases lying between them. The CDR3 loop is CASSFPLGRTYYEQYF. DNA of the CDR3: TGTGCCAGCAGTTTTCCCCTCGGGCGGACTTATTACGAGCAGTACTTC. The entire variable domain, with the rest obtained from reference TRBV28 and TRBJ2-7, is as follows: DVKVTQSSRYLVKRTGEKVFLECVQDMDHENMFWYRQDPGLGLRLIYFSYDVKMKEKGDIPEGYSVSREKKERFSLILESASTNQTSMYLCASSFPLGRTYYEQYFGPGTRLTVT.

The rearrangement uses TRBV19 and TRBJ2-5; TRBD1 matches at 7 bases. The CDR3 loop spans 16 amino acids. Germline V lookup: CDR1 LNHDA, CDR2 SQIVND (reference sequence). With 5 bases clipped from V and 1 base from J, the junction kept 10 bases outside the gene matches. The CDR3 region is CASSPKGDSFQETQYF. The CDR3 DNA follows: TGTGCCAGTAGTCCGAAAGGGGACAGTTTCCAAGAGACCCAGTACTTC.

The sample holds one count of this clone. The chain links TRBV25-1 to TRBJ2-1, with unresolved D. CDR1 is MGHDK, CDR2 SYGVNS, per germline. The CDR3 runs 13 residues. With 4 bases removed from V and 4 bases from J, the gap between germline ends came to 8 bases. CDR3 sequence reads: CASSGHPYNEQFF. CDR3 coding DNA: TGTGCCAGCAGTGGACACCCGTACAATGAGCAGTTCTTC.

This clone was observed a few times. The rearrangement links TRBV19 to TRBJ1-4; no clear D. The V end lost 1 base, the J end lost 8 bases, and 11 bases lay between the germline ends. This CDR3 contains 14 residues. Per the germline V gene, CDR1 is LNHDA and CDR2 is SQIVND (reference sequence). The CDR3 sequence is CASSIGGLQEKLFF. The DNA of the CDR3 is TGTGCCAGTAGTATAGGAGGGCTTCAGGAAAAACTGTTTTTT.

This rearrangement joins TRBV5-1 to TRBJ2-5; the match to TRBD2 covers 8 bases. V lost 4 bases and J lost 12; bases outside the gene matches: 17. CDR1 SGHRS and CDR2 YFSETQ come from the germline V gene. CDR3 length equals 15 residues. The chain's CDR3 is CASSAGGPDSPGKYF. Written as DNA, the CDR3 is TGCGCCAGCAGCGCGGGGGGACCGGATAGTCCTGGAAAGTACTTC.

The genes are TRBV13 and TRBJ1-2; TRBD1 agrees at 8 bases. The CDR3 is made up of 14 amino acids. Germline-derived CDR1 and CDR2 are PRHDT and FYEKMQ (reference sequence). V lost 4 bases, J lost 6 bases, and 7 bases stayed unmatched. CDR3 DNA: TGTGCCAGCAGCTGGAAGGACAGGGTCGATGGCTACACCTTC. This translates into CASSWKDRVDGYTF. Combining the CDR3 with reference TRBV13 and TRBJ1-2 gives the whole variable domain AAGVIQSPRHLIKEKRETATLKCYPIPRHDTVYWYQQGPGQDPQFLISFYEKMQSDKGSIPDRFSAQQFSDYHSELNMSSLELGDSALYFCASSWKDRVDGYTFGSGTRLTVV.

This rearrangement joins TRBV18 to TRBJ2-7; 11 bases agree with TRBD1. The CDR3 sequence is 17 residues long. V was clipped by 6 bases and J by 2 bases; unmatched bases: 12. CDR1 and CDR2 from the germline V gene are KGHSH and LQKENI. CDR3 bases: TGTGCCAGCTCGCCCGCCCCCCGGGACAGGGGGACCTACGAGCAGTACTTC. It specifies CASSPAPRDRGTYEQYF.

The genes are TRBV5-1 and TRBJ2-3; D remains unclear. Per the germline V gene, CDR1 is SGHRS and CDR2 is YFSETQ. V shed 4 bases and J shed 4 bases, with 19 bases lying between them. The CDR3 length is 16 residues. CDR3 residues: CASSPPTLSPPDTQYF. The CDR3 nucleotides read TGCGCCAGCAGCCCGCCGACTCTATCGCCCCCAGATACGCAGTATTTT.

The chain combines TRBV19 with TRBJ2-5; D perhaps matches TRBD1 (6 bases). Germline V gene data show CDR1 as LNHDA and CDR2 as SQIVND (reference sequence). V was pared by 2 bases and J by 3 bases, with 7 bases between. CDR3 length: 13 amino acids. The CDR3 sequence: CASSIPGEETQYF. As DNA, the CDR3 is TGTGCCAGTAGTATACCAGGGGAAGAGACCCAGTACTTC.

The rearrangement uses TRBV4-3 and TRBJ2-1, with D possibly matching TRBD1 (6 bases). The V end was cut by 4 bases, the J end by 9 bases, with 19 bases between. This CDR3 is built from 15 residues. Germline CDR1 is LGHNA and CDR2 is YSLEER. CDR3 DNA sequence: TGCGCCAGCAGCCCGTCCCTCCGACAGGCTGGTGAGCAGTTCTTC. It specifies CASSPSLRQAGEQFF.

In nucleotides, the CDR3 is TGCGCCAGCAGCCAGACCCCACTAGCGGGGGGCCTGTACGAGCAGTACTTC. Translating it yields CASSQTPLAGGLYEQYF. The chain is built from TRBV4-1 and TRBJ2-7, with 12 nucleotides matching TRBD2. Looked up from germline, CDR1 is MGHRA and CDR2 is YSYEKL. The junction had 10 bases not matched to a gene; V was cut back by 3 bases and J by 4 bases. The CDR3 contains 17 residues.

This chain connects TRBV30 to TRBJ2-5; 14 nucleotides match TRBD2. Per the germline V gene, CDR1 is GTSNPN and CDR2 is SVGIG (reference sequence). This CDR3 contains 17 residues. V lost 4 bases to trimming and J lost 4 bases; unmatched junction nucleotides: 11. Here the CDR3 DNA reads TGTGCCTGGACAGAACTAGGGACTAGCGGGGGAAGAGAGACCCAGTACTTC. As protein: CAWTELGTSGGRETQYF.

The gene calls are TRBV19 and TRBJ1-2; D perhaps matches TRBD1 (6 bases). V was trimmed by 6 bases and J by 4 bases, leaving 12 bases between them. The CDR3 runs 13 residues. The V gene's germline CDR1 is LNHDA and CDR2 SQIVND (reference sequence). The chain's CDR3 is CASRSDRLYGYTF. In DNA form, the CDR3 reads TGTGCCAGTAGGTCCGACAGGCTCTATGGCTACACCTTC.

The chain couples TRBV5-1 to TRBJ2-2; D remains unclear. Germline CDR1 reads SGHRS; CDR2 reads YFSETQ. V was shortened by 1 base and J by 1 base, with 17 bases between the two germline ends. The CDR3 has 18 residues. CDR3 residues: CASSLFVRQVENTGELFF. CDR3 DNA sequence: TGCGCCAGCAGCTTGTTCGTTAGGCAGGTCGAGAACACCGGGGAGCTGTTTTTT.

This chain uses TRBV12-5 with TRBJ2-6; weak D call: TRBD1 (5 bases). This CDR3 spans 21 amino acids. Trimming cost V 2 bases and J 0 bases, with 23 bases left between them. Germline values: CDR1 LGHNT, CDR2 FRNRAP. This CDR3 reads CASGLPTQGNSISSGANVLTF. In DNA, the CDR3 is TGTGCTAGTGGTTTGCCAACCCAGGGCAACTCGATCAGCTCTGGGGCCAACGTCCTGACTTTC.

The V and J genes are TRBV4-3 and TRBJ1-2; maybe TRBD1 (6 bases). V lost 0 bases and J 0 bases, leaving 14 bases between the germline ends. Germline V lookup: CDR1 LGHNA, CDR2 YSLEER. The CDR3 runs to 17 residues. Here the CDR3 reads CASSQDRGTDANYGYTF. The CDR3 DNA sequence: TGCGCCAGCAGCCAAGATAGGGGGACGGATGCTAACTATGGCTACACCTTC.

This chain joins TRBV18 and TRBJ1-6; 10 nucleotides align to TRBD1. Germline CDR1 is KGHSH and CDR2 is LQKENI. V shed 4 bases, J shed 7 bases, and the junction held 7 bases outside the gene matches. The CDR3 spans 16 residues. The CDR3 DNA follows: TGTGCCAGCTCACAAACGGACAGGGGGAGGAATTCACCCCTCCACTTT. The encoded protein is CASSQTDRGRNSPLHF.

The chain combines TRBV6-1 with TRBJ1-5, with D possibly matching TRBD1 (6 bases). V was trimmed by 2 bases and J by 3 bases, leaving 11 bases between them. This CDR3 spans 15 amino acids. From germline, CDR1 is MNHNS and CDR2 SASEGT. The CDR3 DNA sequence: TGTGCCAGCAGTGAATCACAGGGAATCAATCAGCCCCAGCATTTT. This sequence encodes CASSESQGINQPQHF.

The genes are TRBV9 and TRBJ2-7; a weak D match, TRBD1 (6 bases). CDR1 and CDR2 (germline): SGDLS, YYNGEE. Trimming shortened V by 4 bases and J by 6 bases, and 11 bases separated the two germline ends. The CDR3 sequence is 12 residues long. The CDR3 loop is CASSPQGIEQYF. The CDR3 DNA sequence: TGTGCCAGCAGCCCACAGGGAATCGAGCAGTACTTC.